Shown below are 20 T cell receptor beta chains from a single sample sequenced in a study of beta chain features in type 1 diabetes. All of the isolated RNA was reverse transcribed, so expressed TCRB transcripts were sequenced. Assay used: immunoSEQ multiplex PCR; TCRdb lists only in-frame clones, some missing. The sample has fewer than 200,000 clones, about 13% seen once. Sequencing was performed on central memory CD4+ T cells from blood. The receptor set was obtained from a woman aged 18-29 years in good health.

This clone has only a few counts. This chain uses TRBV29-1 with TRBJ2-1; 9 positions match TRBD2. Trimming at V came to 5 bases and at J to 0 bases, leaving 11 bases not matched to a gene. The CDR3 loop spans 17 amino acids. The germline gives CDR1 SQVTM, CDR2 ANQGSEA. For the CDR3, the DNA is TGCAGCGTTAATGAACTAGCGGGCCTCAGCTCCTACAATGAGCAGTTCTTC. Its protein product is CSVNELAGLSSYNEQFF.

The V gene is TRBV9, the J gene TRBJ2-1, with 8 bases that match TRBD2. Germline values: CDR1 SGDLS, CDR2 YYNGEE. After removal of 4 bases from V and 11 bases from J, the junction contained 8 bases not matched to a gene. The CDR3 runs to 13 residues. DNA for the CDR3: TGTGCCAGCAGCACAACGGGACTAGAAAAGCAGTTCTTC. It encodes CASSTTGLEKQFF.

This clone came up a few times. The V call is TRBV5-6, the J call TRBJ2-3, with D unresolved. V lost 0 bases and J lost 4, with 6 bases in between. The CDR3 runs 13 residues. Germline lookup yields CDR1 SGHDT and CDR2 YYEEEE. The CDR3 loop is CASSLVSPDTQYF. The CDR3, as DNA: TGTGCCAGCAGCTTGGTAAGCCCAGATACGCAGTATTTT.

This clone was picked up a small number of times. The identical CDR3 is also encoded by other nucleotide sequences in the sample. The chain combines TRBV30 with TRBJ1-5; D remains unclear. Trimming pared 2 bases from V and 3 bases from J, leaving 8 bases between. Germline loops: CDR1 GTSNPN, CDR2 SVGIG (reference sequence). The CDR3 loop spans 13 amino acids. The CDR3 nucleotides are TGTGCCTGGAGTAGAGATTCCAATCAGCCCCAGCATTTT. Protein product: CAWSRDSNQPQHF.

V is TRBV18 and J is TRBJ2-1, with D tentatively TRBD2 (5 bases). The CDR3 consists of 15 residues. Per germline, CDR1 KGHSH and CDR2 LQKENI. V was trimmed by 4 bases and J by 0 bases, leaving 10 bases between them. The CDR3 spells CASSQSADSYNEQFF. In DNA form, the CDR3 reads TGTGCCAGCTCACAATCAGCGGACTCCTACAATGAGCAGTTCTTC.

This clone has more than one count but fewer than ten. The rearrangement joins TRBV4-3 to TRBJ1-1; the D gene is possibly TRBD1 (5 bases). Germline V gene sequence: CDR1 LGHNA, CDR2 YSLEER. The CDR3 is made up of 13 amino acids. The V gene lost 1 base and the J gene lost 4 bases, with 7 bases spanning the gap. The DNA for the CDR3 is TGCGCCAGCAGCCAAGGAAGGGGCACTGAAGCTTTCTTT. Protein: CASSQGRGTEAFF.

This rearrangement joins TRBV2 to TRBJ2-7, with 10 bases identical to TRBD2. The CDR3 has 14 residues. V dropped 2 bases and J dropped 7; count of bases not matched to a gene: 5. The germline V gene encodes CDR1 SNHLY and CDR2 FYNNEI. CDR3 amino acids: CASSERLAGGEQYF. For the CDR3, the DNA is TGTGCCAGCAGTGAAAGACTAGCGGGTGGAGAGCAGTACTTC.

This clone came up a few times. The J gene is TRBJ2-5, the V gene TRBV5-1, with D possibly being TRBD1 (7 bases). The CDR3 is 15 residues long. V was trimmed by 4 bases and J by 2 bases, leaving 15 bases between them. Germline CDR1 and CDR2: SGHRS and YFSETQ. The CDR3 is CASSGGTVLQETQYF. CDR3 DNA sequence: TGCGCCAGCAGCGGGGGGACAGTCCTACAAGAGACCCAGTACTTC.

This clone turned up a few times. The V call is TRBV5-1, the J call TRBJ2-7; unclear D gene. Trimming removed 1 base from V and 2 bases from J, with 7 bases in between. CDR3 length equals 13 residues. In germline, CDR1 is SGHRS, CDR2 YFSETQ. CDR3 sequence: CASSLFTAYEQYF. In DNA form, the CDR3 reads TGCGCCAGCAGCTTGTTCACAGCCTACGAGCAGTACTTC.

The rearrangement uses TRBV18 and TRBJ2-1; 14 positions agree with TRBD2. Looked up from germline, CDR1 is KGHSH and CDR2 is LQKENI. This CDR3 has 15 residues. The J segment lost 5 bases and the V segment lost 4 bases, leaving 1 base of the junction unmatched. The CDR3 DNA is TGTGCCAGCTCACAGGGACTAGCGGGAGACAATGAGCAGTTCTTC. This translates into CASSQGLAGDNEQFF. The variable domain in full, with the rest retrieved from reference TRBV18 and TRBJ2-1, is NAGVMQNPRHLVRRRGQEARLRCSPMKGHSHVYWYRQLPEEGLKFMVYLQKENIIDESGMPKERFSAEFPKEGPSILRIQQVVRGDSAAYFCASSQGLAGDNEQFFGPGTRLTVL.

The genes are TRBV28 and TRBJ2-7, with TRBD2 identical over 10 bases. The CDR3 has 15 residues. Trimming took 4 bases from V and 4 from J; bases not matched to a gene: 7. CDR1 is MDHEN, CDR2 SYDVKM, per germline. In DNA, the CDR3 is TGTGCCAGCAGTTCCCCTAGCGGGAGAGGTTACGAGCAGTACTTC. This gives the protein CASSSPSGRGYEQYF. Full variable domain (remainder filled in from reference TRBV28 and TRBJ2-7): DVKVTQSSRYLVKRTGEKVFLECVQDMDHENMFWYRQDPGLGLRLIYFSYDVKMKEKGDIPEGYSVSREKKERFSLILESASTNQTSMYLCASSSPSGRGYEQYFGPGTRLTVT.

J is TRBJ1-5 and V is TRBV4-2; D is unresolved. The CDR3 has 14 amino acids. CDR1 is LGHNA, CDR2 YNFKEQ, per germline. Trimming shortened V by 0 bases and J by 3 bases, and 6 bases separated the two germline ends. CDR3 in amino acids: CASSQESLNQPQHF. CDR3 DNA: TGTGCCAGCAGCCAAGAGTCCCTCAATCAGCCCCAGCATTTT.

This clone showed up just a few times. J is TRBJ1-2 and V is TRBV5-6; no definite D call. CDR1 is SGHDT and CDR2 is YYEEEE in the germline V gene. CDR3 length: 13 residues. Deletions cut 4 bases from V and 4 bases from J, with 11 bases between. The CDR3 DNA is TGTGCCAGCAGCCAGGATGCGGGCTATGGCTACACCTTC. Translating gives CASSQDAGYGYTF.

In this sample, this clone turned up a few times. The chain uses TRBV11-3 and TRBJ2-3; D might be TRBD2 (5 bases). CDR3 length equals 14 residues. Germline lookup yields CDR1 SGHNT and CDR2 YENEEA. Trimming removed 2 bases from V and 6 bases from J, with 12 bases in between. Written as DNA, the CDR3 is TGTGCCAGCAGCTTAACCGCGGGTGCGGATACGCAGTATTTT. It translates to CASSLTAGADTQYF.

The chain employs TRBV6-6 and TRBJ2-1; unclear D gene. Trimming cost V 0 bases and J 4 bases, with 10 bases left between them. This CDR3 has 15 amino acids. The V gene's germline CDR1 is MNHNY and CDR2 SVGAGI (reference sequence). CDR3 sequence: CASSYSKPEYNEQFF. CDR3 in DNA: TGTGCCAGCAGTTACTCGAAGCCTGAATACAATGAGCAGTTCTTC.

This clone was seen only once. The chain combines TRBV9 with TRBJ2-6, with D hard to call. V was shortened by 4 bases and J by 1 base, with 6 bases between the two germline ends. The CDR3 extends over 14 amino acids. Per germline, CDR1 SGDLS and CDR2 YYNGEE. The DNA for the CDR3 is TGTGCCAGCAGCTCTAGTTCTGGGGCCAACGTCCTGACTTTC. Protein product: CASSSSSGANVLTF.

V gene TRBV2 combines with J gene TRBJ2-2; D unclear. There are 14 residues in the CDR3. The germline V gene has CDR1 SNHLY and CDR2 FYNNEI. V lost 6 bases, J lost 0 bases, and 8 bases lay in between. CDR3 nucleotide sequence: TGTGCCAGCAGCGCAGGTTCGAACACCGGGGAGCTGTTTTTT. As protein: CASSAGSNTGELFF.

There are a few counts of this clone. This chain connects TRBV28 to TRBJ1-1; D is uncertain. The germline gives CDR1 MDHEN, CDR2 SYDVKM. The CDR3 extends over 13 amino acids. Trimming took 6 bases from V and 3 from J, leaving 11 bases between them. For the CDR3, the DNA is TGTGCCAGCAGCCGACGACTACACACTGAAGCTTTCTTT. It specifies CASSRRLHTEAFF.

The chain links TRBV30 to TRBJ1-2; TRBD1 matches 8 bases. CDR1 GTSNPN and CDR2 SVGIG come from the germline V gene (reference sequence). J gave up 2 bases and V 4 bases, and 9 bases lay outside the gene matches. The CDR3 contains 15 residues. This CDR3 is CAWKGAGGANYGYTF. The CDR3 DNA is TGTGCCTGGAAGGGGGCAGGGGGCGCCAACTATGGCTACACCTTC.

The V call is TRBV7-2, the J call TRBJ2-1, with 12 bases fitting TRBD2. The germline gives CDR1 SGHTA, CDR2 FQGNSA. There are 15 residues in the CDR3. V was clipped by 7 bases and J by 5 bases; unmatched bases: 6. The CDR3 nucleotides are TGTGCCAGCAACTCACGGACTAGCGGGGACAATGAGCAGTTCTTC. Amino acids: CASNSRTSGDNEQFF.